The sequence of this T cell receptor (beta chain) was determined in a study of T-cell reconstitution after alpha-beta-depleted transplantation in children. Findings of the study overall: Newly produced T cells mostly accounted for T-cell counts and diversity one year post-transplant.

TCRbeta library preparation incorporated unique molecular identifiers. TCRdb independently ran MiXCR on the PCR reads; one entry per CDR3 protein. The sample records some 830,000 distinct CDR3 sequences, 15% to 20% being singletons. The CDR3 has 16 residues. Trimming stripped 1 base from V and 5 bases from J, with 17 bases between. Looked up from germline, CDR1 is MGHRA and CDR2 is YSYEKL. This clonotype turned up a few times. Antigen unknown. This sample comprised PBMCs, mostly from graft donor cells, obtained 360 days after TCRalphabeta/CD19-depleted stem cell transplant. This sequence joins TRBV4-1 and TRBJ1-2, with no clear D. The origin of this receptor is a male patient younger than 18 who had a stem cell transplant for acute lymphoblastic leukemia, so the T cells may come from the graft donor. The CDR3 sequence is CASSQVFGRRAYGYTF. The CDR3 DNA sequence: TGCGCCAGCAGCCAAGTTTTCGGGCGGAGGGCTTATGGCTACACCTTC.